A selection of T cell receptor beta chains follows, all from one sample in a study of blood T cell repertoires in COVID-19. Measured with immunoSEQ multiplex PCR; TCRdb has only the in-frame clones, and not every one. The sample has roughly 220,000 clones, 88% seen once. The sequenced sample consisted of PBMCs or T cells enriched from blood (not recorded which). These receptors came from a woman aged 45-65 years with acute COVID-19. Each CDR3 is given with its conserved first and last residue.

TRBV28,TRBJ2-7,CASRTPGTGFVEQYF
TRBV28,TRBJ2-1,CASSLPEEGQFF
TRBV2,TRBJ2-5,CASKLRLAQETQYF
TRBV6-5,TRBJ1-5,CASSYHRSQPQHF
TRBV5-1,TRBJ2-2,CASSRTTGGGTGELFF
TRBV7-9,TRBJ2-2,CASSGLESRELFF
TRBV28,TRBJ1-1,CASSLPMNTEAFF
TRBV5-4,TRBJ2-7,CASRAGTSLYEQYF
TRBV15,TRBJ2-1,CATSRVEDRDYNEQFF
TRBV7-2,TRBJ2-3,CATTPQGLSTDTQYF
TRBV28,TRBJ1-1,CATLGQGAVRNTEAFF
TRBV28,TRBJ1-5,CASSSPGQGSNQPQHF
TRBV28,TRBJ2-2,CASSLVTSGSWTGELFF
TRBV2,TRBJ1-5,CASSDISGNQPQHF
TRBV18,TRBJ2-7,CASSPPSSREQYF
TRBV7-8,TRBJ2-7,CASRGTVGSGRVGEQYF
TRBV28,TRBJ1-5,CASSWQGNQPQHF
TRBV18,TRBJ1-1,CASSRMETGRGTEAFF
TRBV18,TRBJ2-7,CASSPRQGVYEQYF
TRBV30,TRBJ2-2,CAWAPQGSGELFF
TRBV18,TRBJ1-1,CASSPPYKNTEAFF
TRBV18,TRBJ2-7,CASSSDSSYEQYF
TRBV18,TRBJ2-7,CASSPGLAARRGFYEQYF
TRBV15,TRBJ1-5,CATRQGNQPQHF
TRBV28,TRBJ2-7,CASSPQQYEQYF
TRBV6-6,TRBJ1-1,CASSFRTGNTEAFF
TRBV7-9,TRBJ2-1,CAGRPSGDGPSYNEQFF
TRBV27,TRBJ2-3,CASSLLPGDTQYF
TRBV5-8,TRBJ2-5,CASSLGSSGGWETQYF
TRBV29-1,TRBJ2-3,CSGGRQGATDTQYF
TRBV7-2,TRBJ2-1,CASSLDTNNEQFF
TRBV28,TRBJ2-3,CASSTPGTGGRDTQYF
TRBV18,TRBJ2-3,CASSPPGRVKDTQYF
TRBV19,TRBJ2-3,CASKRTSGGTDTQYF
TRBV5-6,TRBJ1-5,CASSFRVSSSNQPQHF